This T cell receptor (beta chain) emerged from a study of shared clonotypes between healthy human individuals. General observations from the study: With few donors, the genetic and exposure-history diversity represented was limited.

Each sample came from a Caucasian adult donor living in Nashville, Tennessee. Remarks on this clone: Its antigen is not known.

Germline V CDR1 and CDR2: SEHNR, FQNEAQ (reference sequence). V dropped 2 bases and J dropped 0 bases, with 13 bases sitting between them. The CDR3 runs to 16 residues. TCRdb's copy holds only in-frame clones and misses some; the assay was immunoSEQ multiplex PCR. The sample lists some 530,000 clones; 70% to 85% were seen once. The clonotype was recovered from a woman aged 40-49 years in good health. Some clones in this sample may be carry-over from other donors' samples. The specimen sequenced was PBMCs. The chain couples TRBV7-9 to TRBJ1-2; D remains ambiguous. Here the CDR3 reads CASSLPKEGANYGYTF. The CDR3 DNA sequence: TGTGCCAGCAGCTTACCTAAAGAAGGAGCTAACTATGGCTACACCTTC. The whole variable domain, remainder taken from reference TRBV7-9 and TRBJ1-2, is DTGVSQNPRHKITKRGQNVTFRCDPISEHNRLYWYRQTLGQGPEFLTYFQNEAQLEKSRLLSDRFSAERPKGSFSTLEIQRTEQGDSAMYLCASSLPKEGANYGYTFGSGTRLTVV.